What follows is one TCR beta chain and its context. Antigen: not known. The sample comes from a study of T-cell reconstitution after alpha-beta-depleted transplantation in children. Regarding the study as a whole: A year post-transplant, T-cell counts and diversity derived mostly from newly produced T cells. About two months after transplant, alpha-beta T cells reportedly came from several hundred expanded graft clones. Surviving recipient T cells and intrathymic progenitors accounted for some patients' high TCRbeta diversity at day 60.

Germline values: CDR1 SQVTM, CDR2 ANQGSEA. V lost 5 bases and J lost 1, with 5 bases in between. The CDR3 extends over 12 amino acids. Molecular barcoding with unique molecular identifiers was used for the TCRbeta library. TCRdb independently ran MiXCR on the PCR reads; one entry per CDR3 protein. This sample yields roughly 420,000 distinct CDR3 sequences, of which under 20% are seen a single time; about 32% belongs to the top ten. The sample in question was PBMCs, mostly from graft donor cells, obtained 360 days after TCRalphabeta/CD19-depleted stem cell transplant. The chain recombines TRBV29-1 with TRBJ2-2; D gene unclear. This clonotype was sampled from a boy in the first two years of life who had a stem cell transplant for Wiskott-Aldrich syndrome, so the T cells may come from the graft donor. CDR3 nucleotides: TGCAGCGTTTCCCTGAACACCGGGGAGCTGTTTTTT. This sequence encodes CSVSLNTGELFF.